The 24 T cell receptor beta chains reported below all come from one sample, sequenced in a study. Each CDR3 protein gets one entry after TCRdb re-called the RT-PCR reads with MiXCR. The table shows about 680,000 distinct CDR3 sequences, with approximately 15% occurring only once. Input material: memory CD4+ T cells from blood. These receptors were obtained from a female donor in good health, serving as a healthy control.

The chain employs TRBV5-1 and TRBJ1-4, with 7 bases fitting TRBD1. V trimming: 4 bases; J trimming: 8 bases; junction bases outside the gene matches: 5. CDR3 size: 13 residues. Germline assignment: CDR1 SGHRS and CDR2 YFSETQ. CDR3: CASSALDREKLFF. CDR3 nucleotides: TGCGCCAGCAGCGCCCTGGACAGGGAAAAACTGTTTTTT.

This clonotype was counted a few times. The rearrangement uses TRBV24-1 and TRBJ2-5; 11 nucleotides line up with TRBD2. V dropped 2 bases and J dropped 1; count of bases not matched to a gene: 5. Germline V gene data show CDR1 as KGHDR and CDR2 as SFDVKD. The CDR3 sequence is 17 residues long. The CDR3 loop is CATSDSGLAGTQETQYF. The CDR3 DNA reads TGTGCCACCAGTGATTCCGGACTAGCGGGTACCCAAGAGACCCAGTACTTC.

The genes are TRBV7-6 and TRBJ2-7; 7 positions agree with TRBD2. With V trimmed by 5 bases and J by 6 bases, 7 bases remained unmatched. CDR1 is SGHVS, CDR2 FNYEAQ, per germline. The CDR3 sequence is 13 residues long. CDR3 coding DNA: TGTGCCAGCAGCCCGAGCTGGACTAGCGAGCAGTACTTC. The encoded protein is CASSPSWTSEQYF.

The chain joins TRBV20-1 to TRBJ2-7; D gene uncertain. Per the germline V gene, CDR1 is DFQATT and CDR2 is SNEGSKA (reference sequence). V was pared by 3 bases and J by 3 bases, with 9 bases between. The CDR3 runs 12 residues. CDR3: CSASVGNYEQYF. CDR3 sequence (DNA): TGCAGTGCTAGCGTGGGAAACTACGAGCAGTACTTC.

Here the CDR3 DNA reads TGTGCCAGCAGTTTTAAGTCAGCACAAGAGACCCAGTACTTC. Translated, it gives CASSFKSAQETQYF. The gene calls are TRBV27 and TRBJ2-5; D not resolved. Trimming took 3 bases from V and 2 from J, leaving 10 bases between them. CDR3 size: 14 residues. Looked up from germline, CDR1 is MNHEY and CDR2 is SMNVEV (reference sequence).

This clonotype has a single count. The genes are TRBV7-2 and TRBJ1-4; no clear D gene. Trimming left V 3 bases short and J 8 bases short, with 13 bases between. CDR1 is SGHTA, CDR2 FQGNSA, per germline. The CDR3 contains 14 residues. CDR3 region: CASSFEVVGEKLFF. DNA for the CDR3: TGTGCCAGCAGCTTCGAGGTAGTTGGAGAAAAACTGTTTTTT.

This clonotype was picked up many times. The rearrangement joins TRBV20-1 to TRBJ2-7; weak D call: TRBD2 (5 bases). The V gene lost 2 bases and the J gene lost 4 bases, with 12 bases spanning the gap. This CDR3 is 13 amino acids long. Germline values: CDR1 DFQATT, CDR2 SNEGSKA (reference sequence). In DNA, the CDR3 is TGCAGTGCTAGAACTAGTAAACCTTACGAGCAGTACTTC. Translated, it gives CSARTSKPYEQYF.

This clonotype was observed many times. Its ends do not fully match the called genes, so a read error is possible. The chain is built from TRBV4-3 and TRBJ1-1; D unclear. The CDR3 totals 14 residues. Looked up from germline, CDR1 is LGHNA and CDR2 is YSLEER. CDR3 protein: CASSQESSRTEGYF. The CDR3 DNA follows: TGCGCCAGCAGCCAAGAATCGAGCAGAACGGAAGGGTACTTT.

The chain has TRBV27 and TRBJ1-6; the D gene is possibly TRBD1 (5 bases). The CDR3 runs 14 residues. Trimming shortened V by 3 bases and J by 10 bases, and 13 bases separated the two germline ends. From germline, CDR1 is MNHEY and CDR2 SMNVEV (reference sequence). The CDR3 region is CASSFEGTGSPLHF. The CDR3 region has the DNA TGTGCCAGCAGTTTCGAGGGGACGGGGTCACCCCTCCACTTT.

This clonotype has a handful of counts. V is TRBV5-1 and J is TRBJ2-1, with D perhaps TRBD2 (6 bases). Trimming cost V 0 bases and J 4 bases, with 11 bases left between them. The CDR3 covers 15 residues. Germline V CDR1 and CDR2: SGHRS, YFSETQ. CDR3 sequence reads: CASSLATSRYNEQFF. In DNA form, the CDR3 reads TGCGCCAGCAGCTTGGCCACTAGCAGATACAATGAGCAGTTCTTC.

This clonotype was seen ten or more times. The rearrangement joins TRBV27 to TRBJ1-2; D is perhaps TRBD1 (6 bases). The V end lost 0 bases, the J end lost 5 bases, and 16 bases lay between the germline ends. Germline V gene sequence: CDR1 MNHEY, CDR2 SMNVEV (reference sequence). CDR3 length equals 16 residues. The CDR3, as DNA: TGTGCCAGCAGTTTATCGGTCCCCCCAGGGGCGTATGGCTACACCTTC. Its translation: CASSLSVPPGAYGYTF.

In this sample, this clonotype turned up a few times. The genes are TRBV20-1 and TRBJ2-3, with 13 bases fitting TRBD2. The trim removed 5 bases at V and 4 bases at J, leaving 3 bases unmatched. The V gene's germline CDR1 is DFQATT and CDR2 SNEGSKA (reference sequence). The CDR3 covers 14 residues. The CDR3 nucleotides are TGCAGTGCTCGGACTAGCGGGAGAGCAGATACGCAGTATTTT. Translated: CSARTSGRADTQYF.

This clonotype was recorded many times. The chain uses TRBV5-6 and TRBJ2-3; D is unresolved. Germline V lookup: CDR1 SGHDT, CDR2 YYEEEE. The V end lost 1 base, the J end lost 1 base, and 10 bases lay between the germline ends. The CDR3 covers 15 residues. The CDR3 nucleotides read TGTGCCAGCAGCTTGAAAGCGTTGCGCACAGATACGCAGTATTTT. Encoded protein: CASSLKALRTDTQYF.

This clonotype has a handful of counts. The chain employs TRBV5-1 and TRBJ2-1; 8 bases agree with TRBD1. The junction had 5 bases not matched to a gene; V was cut back by 0 bases and J by 6 bases. Germline V gene lookup returns CDR1 SGHRS and CDR2 YFSETQ. This CDR3 comprises 15 residues. The CDR3 reads CASSLASGGLNEQFF. Written as DNA, the CDR3 is TGCGCCAGCAGCTTGGCGTCAGGGGGCCTCAATGAGCAGTTCTTC.

The V and J genes are TRBV7-2 and TRBJ1-2, with D perhaps TRBD1 (5 bases). The CDR3 extends over 13 amino acids. Germline V lookup: CDR1 SGHTA, CDR2 FQGNSA. V lost 5 bases to trimming and J lost 2 bases, with 9 bases between them. CDR3 sequence reads: CASSGQQNYGYTF. The CDR3 DNA reads as TGTGCCAGCAGCGGACAACAGAACTATGGCTACACCTTC.

V usage is TRBV20-1 and J usage is TRBJ2-1, with 7 nucleotides matching TRBD2. The length of the CDR3 is 14 residues. J was trimmed by 3 bases and V by 4 bases; bases with no gene match: 6. Germline CDR1 reads DFQATT; CDR2 reads SNEGSKA (reference sequence). CDR3 coding DNA: TGCAGTGCTACCGGACTAGAAATCTACAATGAGCAGTTCTTC. Amino acids: CSATGLEIYNEQFF.

This clonotype was counted ten times or more. The gene calls are TRBV7-2 and TRBJ2-2, with 9 bases lining up with TRBD2. With 2 bases clipped from V and 0 bases from J, the junction kept 4 bases outside the gene matches. Germline V gives CDR1 SGHTA, CDR2 FQGNSA. The CDR3 totals 17 residues. The chain's CDR3 is CASSLRGGGANTGELFF. CDR3 DNA sequence: TGTGCCAGCAGCTTAAGAGGCGGGGGGGCGAACACCGGGGAGCTGTTTTTT.

Only a few counts were recorded for this clonotype. V is TRBV5-1 and J is TRBJ1-2, with a tentative D call TRBD1 (5 bases). The CDR3 is 13 amino acids. V was cut by 0 bases and J by 8 bases, with 11 bases left in between. Germline lookup yields CDR1 SGHRS and CDR2 YFSETQ. This CDR3 is CASSLEGRVGYTF. In nucleotides, the CDR3 is TGCGCCAGCAGCTTGGAGGGACGAGTGGGCTACACCTTC.

This clonotype showed up just a few times. The CDR3 here is CASSTWDAAGSPLHF. The CDR3 DNA is TGTGCCAGCAGTACCTGGGACGCCGCTGGCTCACCCCTCCACTTT. The chain has TRBV3-1 and TRBJ1-6; a possible D gene is TRBD1 (5 bases). The germline V gene encodes CDR1 LGHDT and CDR2 YNNKEL (reference sequence). The CDR3 contains 15 residues. The germline V and J ends were trimmed by 6 bases and 10 bases, with 19 bases remaining between them. The variable domain in full, completed from reference TRBV3-1 and TRBJ1-6, reads DTAVSQTPKYLVTQMGNDKSIKCEQNLGHDTMYWYKQDSKKFLKIMFSYNNKELIINETVPNRFSPKSPDKAHLNLHINSLELGDSAVYFCASSTWDAAGSPLHFGNGTRLTVT.

This clonotype showed up many times. The CDR3: CASSLGGAPTNEAFF. DNA for the CDR3: TGTGCCAGCAGCTTGGGAGGGGCTCCCACCAATGAAGCTTTCTTT. V and J are TRBV7-8 and TRBJ1-1; D is possibly TRBD1 (5 bases). V was trimmed by 3 bases and J by 7 bases, leaving 18 bases between them. Germline V lookup: CDR1 SGHVS, CDR2 FQNEAQ. This CDR3 contains 15 residues.

This clonotype was seen many times. The J gene is TRBJ2-5, the V gene TRBV27, with 7 positions matching TRBD2. This CDR3 is 16 amino acids long. Germline assignment: CDR1 MNHEY and CDR2 SMNVEV (reference sequence). V was clipped by 5 bases and J by 4 bases; unmatched bases: 13. The CDR3 DNA is TGTGCCAGCAGTGCCTTACGGGGCGGGAGAGGAGAGACCCAGTACTTC. This encodes CASSALRGGRGETQYF.

The chain recombines TRBV20-1 with TRBJ2-1; TRBD2 agrees at 8 bases. Germline CDR1 reads DFQATT; CDR2 reads SNEGSKA (reference sequence). This CDR3 spans 15 amino acids. Unmatched junction bases numbered 5, after V lost 0 bases and J lost 4 bases. The CDR3 DNA follows: TGCAGTGCTAGAGAGCGGGGGGCCTCATACAATGAGCAGTTCTTC. Translating gives CSARERGASYNEQFF.

J is TRBJ2-2 and V is TRBV30; TRBD2 matches 10 bases. The CDR3 contains 16 residues. Germline trimming cut 0 bases from V and 7 bases from J; bases unmatched to any gene: 8. CDR1 is GTSNPN, CDR2 SVGIG, per germline (reference sequence). CDR3 nucleotide sequence: TGTGCCTGGAGTGTACGTCTAGCGGGAGCGGGCGGGGAGCTGTTTTTT. It is translated as CAWSVRLAGAGGELFF.

This clonotype has at least ten counts. The chain couples TRBV20-1 to TRBJ2-5; D could derive from TRBD1 or TRBD2 (6 bases each). The CDR3 has 12 residues. V lost 5 bases and J 4 bases, leaving 11 bases between the germline ends. Germline loops: CDR1 DFQATT, CDR2 SNEGSKA (reference sequence). The CDR3 region is CSAEGGLETQYF. The CDR3 region has the DNA TGCAGTGCTGAGGGGGGTTTAGAGACCCAGTACTTC.